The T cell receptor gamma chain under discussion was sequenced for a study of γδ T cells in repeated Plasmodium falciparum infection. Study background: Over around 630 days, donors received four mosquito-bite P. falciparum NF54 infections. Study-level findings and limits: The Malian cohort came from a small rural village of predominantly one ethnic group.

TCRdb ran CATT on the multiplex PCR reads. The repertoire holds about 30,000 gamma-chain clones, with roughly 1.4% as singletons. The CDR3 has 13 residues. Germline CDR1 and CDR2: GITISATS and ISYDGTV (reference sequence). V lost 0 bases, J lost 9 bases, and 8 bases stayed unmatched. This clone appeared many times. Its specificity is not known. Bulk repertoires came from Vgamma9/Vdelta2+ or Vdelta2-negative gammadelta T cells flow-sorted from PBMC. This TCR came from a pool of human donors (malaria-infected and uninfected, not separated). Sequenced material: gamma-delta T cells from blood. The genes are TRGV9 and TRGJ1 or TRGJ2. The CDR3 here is CALWEVVNLKKLF. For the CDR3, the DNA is TGTGCCTTGTGGGAGGTGGTGAATCTTAAGAAACTCTTT.